This TCR beta chain was identified during a study of cytomegalovirus exposure and HLA in healthy donors. 60 Vbeta and 13 Jbeta primers were used in PCR. Clones were read by immunoSEQ multiplex PCR, and TCRdb kept only the in-frame ones, dropping some. The sample shows about 94,000 clones, more than 70% of them seen only once. Germline lookup yields CDR1 GTSNPN and CDR2 SVGIG (reference sequence). Trimming removed 2 bases from V and 8 bases from J, with 15 bases in between. The CDR3 totals 13 residues. Sequenced sample: PBMCs. The sequence came from a woman in her forties in good health and CMV-seronegative. This rearrangement joins TRBV30 to TRBJ1-2, with D maybe TRBD1 (5 bases). CDR3 in DNA: TGTGCCTGGAGTCCTACGGGGGTTTCAGGCTACACCTTC. This gives the protein CAWSPTGVSGYTF.